This TCR beta chain was recovered during a study of shared T cell receptors in the human thymus. The CDR3 extends over 18 amino acids. The trim removed 0 bases at V and 0 bases at J, leaving 8 bases unmatched. Germline V gene lookup returns CDR1 PRHDT and CDR2 FYEKMQ (reference sequence). Assay: immunoSEQ multiplex PCR; the TCRdb copy retains only in-frame clones and omits some. The sample lists about 660,000 clones; roughly 88% were seen once. These data were also reused for a study on human thymus T cells. That study reports: The donor group consisted of healthy Finnish infants who were having corrective surgery for congenital heart defects. Thymic resections from corrective heart surgery supplied the tissue. Thymic and blood repertoires showed apparently biased V and J gene usage. Unrelated people showed highly overlapping thymic repertoires, related research reported.

The V gene is TRBV13, the J gene TRBJ1-5; TRBD1 matches at 7 bases. This clonotype was obtained from a boy under three years old with a congenital heart defect. The sequencing input was thymocytes. CDR3 residues: CASSLGGDRPYSNQPQHF. DNA of the CDR3: TGTGCCAGCAGCTTAGGAGGGGACAGACCGTATAGCAATCAGCCCCAGCATTTT.